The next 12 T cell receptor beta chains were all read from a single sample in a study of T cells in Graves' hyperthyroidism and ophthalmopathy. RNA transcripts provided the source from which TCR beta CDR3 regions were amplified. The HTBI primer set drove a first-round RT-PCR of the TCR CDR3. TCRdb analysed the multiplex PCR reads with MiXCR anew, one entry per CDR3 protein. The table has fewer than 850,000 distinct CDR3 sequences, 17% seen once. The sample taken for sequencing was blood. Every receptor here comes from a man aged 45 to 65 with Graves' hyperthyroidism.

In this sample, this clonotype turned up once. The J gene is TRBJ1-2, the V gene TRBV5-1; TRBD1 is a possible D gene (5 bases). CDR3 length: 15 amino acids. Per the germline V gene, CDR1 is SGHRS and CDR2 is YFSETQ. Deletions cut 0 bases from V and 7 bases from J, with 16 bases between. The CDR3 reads CASSLEQGQRVGYTF. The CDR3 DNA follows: TGCGCCAGCAGCTTGGAGCAGGGCCAAAGGGTTGGCTACACCTTC.

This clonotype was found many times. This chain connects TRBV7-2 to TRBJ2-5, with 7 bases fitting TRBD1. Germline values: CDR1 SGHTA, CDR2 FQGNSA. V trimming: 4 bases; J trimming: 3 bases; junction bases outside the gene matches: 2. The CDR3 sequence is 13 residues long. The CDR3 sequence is CASSYGTEETQYF. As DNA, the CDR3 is TGTGCCAGCAGCTACGGGACAGAAGAGACCCAGTACTTC.

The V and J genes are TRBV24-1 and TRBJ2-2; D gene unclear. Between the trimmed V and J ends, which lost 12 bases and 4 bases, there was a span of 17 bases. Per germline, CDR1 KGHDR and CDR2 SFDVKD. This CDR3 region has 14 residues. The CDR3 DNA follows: TGTGCCGCCACTGGCCGTCGTGGCACCGGGGAGCTGTTTTTT. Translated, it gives CAATGRRGTGELFF.

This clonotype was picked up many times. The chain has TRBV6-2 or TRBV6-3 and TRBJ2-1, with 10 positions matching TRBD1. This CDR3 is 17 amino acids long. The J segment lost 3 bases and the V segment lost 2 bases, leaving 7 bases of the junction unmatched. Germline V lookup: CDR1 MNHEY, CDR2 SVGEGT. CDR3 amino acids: CASSYPGTGASYNEQFF. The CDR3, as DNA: TGTGCCAGCAGTTACCCAGGGACAGGGGCTAGCTACAATGAGCAGTTCTTC.

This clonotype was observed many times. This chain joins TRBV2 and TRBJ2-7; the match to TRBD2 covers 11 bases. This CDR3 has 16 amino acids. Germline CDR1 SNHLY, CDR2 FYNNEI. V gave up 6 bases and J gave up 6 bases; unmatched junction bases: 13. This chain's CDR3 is CASRIQIAGGPVEQYF. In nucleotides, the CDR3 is TGTGCCAGCAGAATACAGATAGCGGGAGGGCCGGTCGAGCAGTACTTC.

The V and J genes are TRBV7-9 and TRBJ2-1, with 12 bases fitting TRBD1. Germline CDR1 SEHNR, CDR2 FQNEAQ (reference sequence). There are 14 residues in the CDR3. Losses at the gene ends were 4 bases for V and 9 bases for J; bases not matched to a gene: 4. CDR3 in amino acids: CASSSGTGGSEQFF. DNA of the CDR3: TGTGCCAGCAGCTCCGGGACAGGGGGCAGTGAGCAGTTCTTC. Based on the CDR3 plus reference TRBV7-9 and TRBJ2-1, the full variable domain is DTGVSQNPRHKITKRGQNVTFRCDPISEHNRLYWYRQTLGQGPEFLTYFQNEAQLEKSRLLSDRFSAERPKGSFSTLEIQRTEQGDSAMYLCASSSGTGGSEQFFGPGTRLTVL.

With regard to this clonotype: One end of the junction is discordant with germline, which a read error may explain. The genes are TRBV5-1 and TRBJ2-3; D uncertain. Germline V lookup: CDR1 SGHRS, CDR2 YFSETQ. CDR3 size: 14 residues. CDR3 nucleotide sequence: TGCGCCAGCAGCTTGTCTCAGCTCACAGATACGCAGTGTTTT. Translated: CASSLSQLTDTQCF.

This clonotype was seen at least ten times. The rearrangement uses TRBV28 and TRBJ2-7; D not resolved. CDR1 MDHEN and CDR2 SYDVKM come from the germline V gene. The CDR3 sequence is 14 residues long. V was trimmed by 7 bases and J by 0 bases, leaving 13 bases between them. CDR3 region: CASTAVASSYEQYF. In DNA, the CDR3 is TGTGCCAGCACCGCCGTTGCGAGCTCCTACGAGCAGTACTTC.

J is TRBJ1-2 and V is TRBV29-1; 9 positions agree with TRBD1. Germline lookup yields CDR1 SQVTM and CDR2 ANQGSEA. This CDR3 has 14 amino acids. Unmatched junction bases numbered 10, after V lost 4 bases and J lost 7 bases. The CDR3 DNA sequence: TGCAGCGTTGTGGGACAGGGCCTTTTGGCTGGCTACACCTTC. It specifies CSVVGQGLLAGYTF.

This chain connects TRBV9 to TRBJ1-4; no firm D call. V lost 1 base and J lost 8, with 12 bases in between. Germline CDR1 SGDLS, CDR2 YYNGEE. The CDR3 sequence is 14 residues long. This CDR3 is CASSVSGFGEKLFF. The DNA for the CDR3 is TGTGCCAGCAGCGTATCGGGGTTCGGGGAAAAACTGTTTTTT. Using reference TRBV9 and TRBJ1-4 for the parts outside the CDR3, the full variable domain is DSGVTQTPKHLITATGQRVTLRCSPRSGDLSVYWYQQSLDQGLQFLIQYYNGEERAKGNILERFSAQQFPDLHSELNLSSLELGDSALYFCASSVSGFGEKLFFGSGTQLSVL.

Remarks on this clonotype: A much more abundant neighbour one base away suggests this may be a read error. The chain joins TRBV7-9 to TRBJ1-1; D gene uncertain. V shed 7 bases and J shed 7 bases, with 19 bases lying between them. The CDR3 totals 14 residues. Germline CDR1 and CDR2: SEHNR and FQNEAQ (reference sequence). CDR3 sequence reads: CASISSRTAGEAFF. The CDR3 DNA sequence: TGTGCCAGCATCTCGAGTCGGACCGCCGGTGAAGCTTTCTTT.

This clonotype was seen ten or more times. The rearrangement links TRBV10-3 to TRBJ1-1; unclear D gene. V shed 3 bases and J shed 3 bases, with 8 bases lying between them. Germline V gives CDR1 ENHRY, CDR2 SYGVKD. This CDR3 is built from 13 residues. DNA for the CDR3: TGTGCCATCAGTGATGTACGGCACACTGAAGCTTTCTTT. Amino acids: CAISDVRHTEAFF.